Presented here are 25 T cell receptor beta chains from one specimen sequenced in a study of a mutant IDH1 vaccine in newly diagnosed glioma. These TCRs' antigens remain unknown. The time point was: week 35, safety follow-up. Alongside topical imiquimod, each dose of vaccine comprised 300 ug of mutant IDH1 20-mer peptide. The assay was immunoSEQ multiplex PCR, and TCRdb's table has in-frame clones only and misses some. The repertoire has around 26,000 clones, 70% to 90% of them found once; the top ten carry roughly 33%. The sample here was PBMCs, taken from a glioma patient whose treatment included an IDH1 peptide vaccine. These receptors all stem from a man in his thirties or forties with glioma.

The genes are TRBV7-8 and TRBJ2-7; either TRBD1 or TRBD2 may supply D (6 bases each). Trimming left V 3 bases short and J 2 bases short, with 14 bases between. Germline V gene lookup returns CDR1 SGHVS and CDR2 FQNEAQ. The CDR3 is made up of 15 amino acids. The CDR3 loop reads CASSFRRGSPYEQYF. The CDR3 DNA is TGTGCCAGCAGCTTTAGGAGGGGGTCCCCCTACGAGCAGTACTTC.

This chain links TRBV19 with TRBJ2-7; TRBD1 matches 7 bases. CDR1 and CDR2 (germline): LNHDA, SQIVND (reference sequence). V dropped 6 bases and J dropped 4; count of bases not matched to a gene: 6. The CDR3 contains 13 residues. The CDR3 reads CASSGTVLYEQYF. For the CDR3, the DNA is TGTGCCAGTAGCGGGACAGTTCTATACGAGCAGTACTTC.

The chain combines TRBV5-4 with TRBJ1-1; the D gene is possibly TRBD1 (5 bases). This CDR3 comprises 15 residues. Trimming removed 2 bases from V and 5 bases from J, with 16 bases in between. CDR1 and CDR2 from the germline V gene are SGHNT and YYREEE (reference sequence). This CDR3 is CASSLMGGGLTEAFF. The CDR3 DNA reads as TGTGCCAGCAGCTTAATGGGGGGGGGTTTGACTGAAGCTTTCTTT.

In this sample, this clone turned up a few times. The chain recombines TRBV12-5 with TRBJ2-1, with 11 nucleotides matching TRBD1. The CDR3 has 16 residues. Germline V CDR1 and CDR2: LGHNT, FRNRAP. With 1 base clipped from V and 8 bases from J, the junction kept 7 bases outside the gene matches. The CDR3 bases are TGTGCTAGTGGTTTGGGCCGGGACAGGGGGATTGATGAGCAGTTCTTC. Its translation: CASGLGRDRGIDEQFF.

V usage is TRBV7-6 and J usage is TRBJ2-7; D possibly matches TRBD1 or TRBD2 (5 bases each). The germline gives CDR1 SGHVS, CDR2 FNYEAQ. CDR3 size: 16 residues. The V and J ends lost 1 base and 2 bases respectively, with 15 bases between them. The CDR3: CASSLVIGTAAYEQYF. CDR3 coding DNA: TGTGCCAGCAGCTTAGTGATCGGGACGGCCGCCTACGAGCAGTACTTC.

This sequence joins TRBV6-1 and TRBJ1-5; D not resolved. Germline loops: CDR1 MNHNS, CDR2 SASEGT. Trimming left V 7 bases short and J 1 base short, with 2 bases between. The CDR3 runs 11 residues. The CDR3 region has the DNA TGTGCCAGCAAAAGCAATCAGCCCCAGCATTTT. This gives the protein CASKSNQPQHF.

The chain links TRBV10-3 to TRBJ2-7; 16 bases align to TRBD2. The germline CDR1 and CDR2 sequences are ENHRY and SYGVKD. V trimming: 6 bases; J trimming: 4 bases; junction bases outside the gene matches: 3. The length of the CDR3 is 15 residues. CDR3 in amino acids: CAIRGTSGRAYEQYF. The CDR3 nucleotides read TGTGCCATCAGAGGGACTAGCGGGAGGGCGTACGAGCAGTACTTC.

This clone was found a few times. The J gene is TRBJ1-1, the V gene TRBV5-1; 10 bases align to TRBD1. Trimming cost V 3 bases and J 1 base; bases outside gene matches: 9. In germline, CDR1 is SGHRS, CDR2 YFSETQ. The CDR3 contains 17 residues. This chain's CDR3 is CASSSRDRGNRNTEAFF. In DNA form, the CDR3 reads TGCGCCAGCAGCTCGCGGGACAGGGGAAATAGGAACACTGAAGCTTTCTTT.

The rearrangement uses TRBV6-1 and TRBJ1-1; maybe TRBD1 (6 bases). The V end lost 3 bases, the J end lost 10 bases, and 24 bases lay between the germline ends. Germline V lookup: CDR1 MNHNS, CDR2 SASEGT. The length of the CDR3 is 16 residues. The CDR3 bases are TGTGCCAGCAGTGATCAACGCAGGGGAGGCCTGGTAGGAGCTTTCTTT. Its translation is CASSDQRRGGLVGAFF.

This clone was seen a single time. The V and J genes are TRBV27 and TRBJ2-5, with a weak D call TRBD1 (6 bases). Trimming took 5 bases from V and 5 from J, leaving 18 bases between them. This CDR3 contains 15 residues. Germline values: CDR1 MNHEY, CDR2 SMNVEV (reference sequence). The CDR3 protein is CASSPPQGFKETQYF. DNA for the CDR3: TGTGCCAGCAGTCCACCCCAGGGGTTCAAGGAGACCCAGTACTTC.

The chain employs TRBV19 and TRBJ2-5; perhaps TRBD1 as D (6 bases). Germline values: CDR1 LNHDA, CDR2 SQIVND (reference sequence). The CDR3 consists of 17 residues. V was trimmed by 1 base and J by 2 bases, leaving 17 bases between them. As DNA, the CDR3 is TGTGCCAGTAGTATAGTCGGGACACTGCCGGGACAAGAGACCCAGTACTTC. The encoded protein is CASSIVGTLPGQETQYF.

The chain combines TRBV4-1 with TRBJ2-5; 8 positions agree with TRBD2. The CDR3 is 14 residues long. Trimming removed 4 bases from V and 2 bases from J; junction bases left unmatched: 3. Germline V gene sequence: CDR1 MGHRA, CDR2 YSYEKL. Here the CDR3 DNA reads TGCGCCAGCAGCCGAACTAGCGGTCAAGAGACCCAGTACTTC. Its protein product is CASSRTSGQETQYF.

The chain employs TRBV5-4 and TRBJ2-1, with 9 positions matching TRBD1. The CDR3 extends over 15 amino acids. Germline V gene lookup returns CDR1 SGHNT and CDR2 YYREEE (reference sequence). V trimming: 4 bases; J trimming: 5 bases; junction bases outside the gene matches: 7. This CDR3 is CASSPGTGLNNEQFF. In DNA form, the CDR3 reads TGTGCCAGCAGCCCCGGGACAGGGCTCAACAATGAGCAGTTCTTC.

As concerns this clone: The junction differs from germline at one of its ends, possibly a read error. This chain links TRBV4-3 with TRBJ2-4, with D possibly called TRBD1 or TRBD2 (5 bases each). This CDR3 has 18 amino acids. Germline assignment: CDR1 LGHNA and CDR2 YSLEER. For the CDR3, the DNA is TGCGCCAGCAGCCAAGATCTTAGCGTGGGACGGGCCAAAAACATTCAATACTTC. Translation: CASSQDLSVGRAKNIQYF.

The V and J genes are TRBV6-5 and TRBJ2-2, with a possible D match to TRBD1 (6 bases). Per germline, CDR1 MNHEY and CDR2 SVGAGI. The CDR3 has 14 amino acids. V was trimmed by 10 bases and J by 0 bases, leaving 12 bases between them. CDR3 coding DNA: TGTGCCACAGGGGAGACCGCGAACACCGGGGAGCTGTTTTTT. Protein sequence: CATGETANTGELFF.

The CDR3 nucleotides are TGTGCCAGCAGCGGCGGGAGGGGGACCCAGTACTTC. Translated, it gives CASSGGRGTQYF. This rearrangement joins TRBV5-6 to TRBJ2-5, with TRBD2 matching 9 bases. This CDR3 comprises 12 residues. With V trimmed by 4 bases and J by 7 bases, 2 bases remained unmatched. Germline CDR1 reads SGHDT; CDR2 reads YYEEEE.

The V gene is TRBV29-1, the J gene TRBJ1-2; 11 bases agree with TRBD1. Germline CDR1 SQVTM, CDR2 ANQGSEA. V shed 6 bases, J shed 7 bases, and the junction held 10 bases outside the gene matches. This CDR3 is built from 14 residues. The chain's CDR3 is CSVDRGRGTSGYTF. The CDR3 coding sequence is TGCAGCGTGGACAGGGGGCGCGGGACATCTGGCTACACCTTC.

This chain uses TRBV2 with TRBJ1-2; TRBD1 matches 7 bases. CDR1 is SNHLY and CDR2 is FYNNEI in the germline V gene. Unmatched junction bases numbered 19, after V lost 4 bases and J lost 8 bases. This CDR3 region has 17 residues. CDR3 sequence: CASSGPGQNDGVRGYTF. The CDR3 nucleotides read TGTGCCAGCAGTGGACCGGGACAGAACGATGGGGTGCGGGGCTACACCTTC.

In nucleotides, the CDR3 is TGCGCCACCTCAGTGGGGGACGGCGGTTACGAGCAGTACTTC. Translation gives CATSVGDGGYEQYF. The chain carries TRBV5-1 and TRBJ2-7; D may match TRBD1 or TRBD2 (5 bases each). V gave up 9 bases and J gave up 4 bases, with 20 bases separating them. In germline, CDR1 is SGHRS, CDR2 YFSETQ. CDR3 size: 14 residues.

V and J are TRBV5-1 and TRBJ1-2; no clear D gene. Germline lookup yields CDR1 SGHRS and CDR2 YFSETQ. V lost 0 bases, J lost 6 bases, and 9 bases lay in between. The CDR3 is made up of 13 amino acids. In DNA, the CDR3 is TGCGCCAGCAGCTTGGCGGGTGGCAATGGCTACACCTTC. Amino acids: CASSLAGGNGYTF.

The chain has TRBV7-2 and TRBJ2-1, with D uncertain. V gave up 4 bases and J gave up 12 bases, with 16 bases separating them. This CDR3 is 13 amino acids long. The germline V gene has CDR1 SGHTA and CDR2 FQGNSA. The CDR3, as DNA: TGTGCCAGCAGCTCCCCATTGGTTCAGGCGCAGTTCTTC. It is translated as CASSSPLVQAQFF.

V is TRBV6-5 and J is TRBJ2-1; no firm D call. Trimming pared 5 bases from V and 9 bases from J, leaving 14 bases between. The CDR3 is made up of 13 amino acids. Germline CDR1 and CDR2: MNHEY and SVGAGI. The CDR3 nucleotides are TGTGCCAGCAGTCCAAGTGAGACGGGTGAGCAGTTCTTC. Encoded protein: CASSPSETGEQFF.

This clone has a single count. The rearrangement links TRBV7-2 to TRBJ1-2, with no clear D. V lost 5 bases and J 8 bases, leaving 18 bases between the germline ends. The CDR3 covers 14 residues. Germline V gene data show CDR1 as SGHTA and CDR2 as FQGNSA. The CDR3 is CASSLRTITRGYTF. CDR3 nucleotide sequence: TGTGCCAGCAGCCTCCGGACCATAACGAGAGGCTACACCTTC.

The CDR3 spells CATSRDHGNTIYF. In nucleotides, the CDR3 is TGTGCCACCAGCAGAGATCATGGAAACACCATATATTTT. The rearrangement uses TRBV15 and TRBJ1-3; D is unclear. V was pared by 0 bases and J by 3 bases, with 3 bases between. Germline CDR1 is LNHNV and CDR2 is YYDKDF (reference sequence). The length of the CDR3 is 13 residues.

The chain is built from TRBV2 and TRBJ2-1; D gene unclear. Trimming shortened V by 10 bases and J by 0 bases, and 10 bases separated the two germline ends. This CDR3 contains 13 residues. Germline CDR1 and CDR2: SNHLY and FYNNEI. CDR3 sequence: CATGGSSYNEQFF. The CDR3 DNA is TGTGCCACGGGCGGAAGCTCCTACAATGAGCAGTTCTTC.